This T cell receptor (beta chain) was captured by sequencing in a study of radiotherapy plus CTLA-4 blockade in lung cancer. Generated by immunoSEQ multiplex PCR, the TCRdb table keeps only in-frame clones and is missing some. The data hold under 40,000 clones, with roughly 70% observed a single time. Trimming removed 2 bases at V and 3 bases at J, with 11 bases between. Germline values: CDR1 SGHVS, CDR2 FQNEAQ. This CDR3 comprises 14 residues. The V and J genes are TRBV7-8 and TRBJ2-7; tentative D call: TRBD2 (5 bases). The sequence was obtained from a human donor with non-small cell lung cancer who had stable disease on radiotherapy plus ipilimumab. Sequencing used peripheral blood, obtained from a patient treated with radiotherapy plus ipilimumab. The CDR3 protein is CASSLSSRNYEQYF. In nucleotides, the CDR3 is TGTGCCAGCAGCTTATCTAGCAGAAACTACGAGCAGTACTTC.